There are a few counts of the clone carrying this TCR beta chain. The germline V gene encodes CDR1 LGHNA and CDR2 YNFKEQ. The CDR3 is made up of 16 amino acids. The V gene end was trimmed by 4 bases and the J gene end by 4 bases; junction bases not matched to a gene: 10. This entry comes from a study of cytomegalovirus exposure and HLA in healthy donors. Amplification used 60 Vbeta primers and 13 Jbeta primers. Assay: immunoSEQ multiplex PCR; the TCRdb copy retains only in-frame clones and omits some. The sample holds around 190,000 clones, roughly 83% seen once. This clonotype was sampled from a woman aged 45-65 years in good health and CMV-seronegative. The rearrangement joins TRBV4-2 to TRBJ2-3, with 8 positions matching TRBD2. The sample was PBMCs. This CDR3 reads CASSPAGGAGADTQYF. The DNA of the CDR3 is TGTGCCAGCAGCCCCGCCGGGGGGGCCGGGGCAGATACGCAGTATTTT.